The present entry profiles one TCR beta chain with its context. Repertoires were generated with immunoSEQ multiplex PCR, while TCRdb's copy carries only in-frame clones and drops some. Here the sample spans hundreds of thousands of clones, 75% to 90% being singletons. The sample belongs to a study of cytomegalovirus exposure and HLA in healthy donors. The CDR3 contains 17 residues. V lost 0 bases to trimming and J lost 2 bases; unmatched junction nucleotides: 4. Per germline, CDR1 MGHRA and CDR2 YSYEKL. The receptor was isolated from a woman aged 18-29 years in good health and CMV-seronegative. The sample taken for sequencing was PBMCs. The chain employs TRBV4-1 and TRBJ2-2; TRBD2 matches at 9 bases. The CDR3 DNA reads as TGCGCCAGCAGCCAAGAGTCGGGACTAGCCAACACCGGGGAGCTGTTTTTT. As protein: CASSQESGLANTGELFF.